This is a list of T cell receptor beta chains from one sample in a study of CD8 T cells in Susac syndrome. TCRdb recomputed calls from the immunoSEQ multiplex PCR reads with MiXCR, one row per CDR3 protein. The table has around 100,000 distinct CDR3 sequences, approximately 95% seen once. The sample was CD8+ T cells from PBMCs. These TCRs come from a human donor with Susac syndrome. Each CDR3 is given with its conserved first and last residue. D genes are given only for firm matches. Clone sizes are given selectively: once, few, many, or a class where the clone is expanded.

d_gene,abundance,len,j_gene,v_gene,CDR3aa,CDR3nt
NA,NA,17,TRBJ1-5,TRBV23-1,CASSHYRTHGSNQPQHF,TGCGCCAGCAGTCACTATCGGACCCATGGAAGCAATCAGCCCCAGCATTTT
NA,NA,13,TRBJ2-3,TRBV24-1,CATSDRHTDTQYF,TGTGCCACCAGTGATCGACACACAGATACGCAGTATTTT
NA,NA,15,TRBJ2-3,TRBV3-1,CASSQDPQGTDTQYF,TGTGCCAGCAGCCAGGATCCCCAAGGCACAGATACGCAGTATTTT
NA,NA,13,TRBJ2-7,TRBV12-5,CASGSDSSYEQYF,TGTGCTAGTGGTTCGGACAGCTCCTACGAGCAGTACTTC
NA,NA,19,TRBJ2-1,TRBV15,CATSRDVAIAVSSYNEQFF,TGTGCCACCAGCAGAGATGTGGCCATAGCGGTGAGCTCCTACAATGAGCAGTTCTTC
NA,few,12,TRBJ2-2,TRBV11-2,CASSPNTGELFF,TGTGCCAGCAGCCCGAACACCGGGGAGCTGTTTTTT
NA,once,14,TRBJ2-5,TRBV7-7,CASSPDGYPETQYF,TGTGCTAGCAGCCCAGACGGGTACCCAGAGACCCAGTACTTC
NA,NA,14,TRBJ2-1,TRBV9,CASSVTPGSNEQFF,TGTGCCAGCAGCGTAACACCCGGCTCGAATGAGCAGTTCTTC
NA,NA,15,TRBJ2-5,TRBV29-1,CSVDGALFPQETQYF,TGCAGCGTCGACGGGGCTTTATTCCCTCAGGAGACCCAGTACTTC
TRBD1,NA,14,TRBJ2-5,TRBV25-1,CARYRGPRGETQYF,TGTGCCAGGTACAGGGGACCCCGGGGAGAGACCCAGTACTTC
NA,NA,15,TRBJ2-1,TRBV18,CASSTDSSSYNEQFF,TGTGCCAGCTCAACGGACTCGAGCTCCTACAATGAGCAGTTCTTC
NA,NA,17,TRBJ2-1,TRBV4-1,CASSQEPWGLSYNEQFF,TGCGCCAGCAGCCAAGAACCGTGGGGGCTATCCTACAATGAGCAGTTCTTC